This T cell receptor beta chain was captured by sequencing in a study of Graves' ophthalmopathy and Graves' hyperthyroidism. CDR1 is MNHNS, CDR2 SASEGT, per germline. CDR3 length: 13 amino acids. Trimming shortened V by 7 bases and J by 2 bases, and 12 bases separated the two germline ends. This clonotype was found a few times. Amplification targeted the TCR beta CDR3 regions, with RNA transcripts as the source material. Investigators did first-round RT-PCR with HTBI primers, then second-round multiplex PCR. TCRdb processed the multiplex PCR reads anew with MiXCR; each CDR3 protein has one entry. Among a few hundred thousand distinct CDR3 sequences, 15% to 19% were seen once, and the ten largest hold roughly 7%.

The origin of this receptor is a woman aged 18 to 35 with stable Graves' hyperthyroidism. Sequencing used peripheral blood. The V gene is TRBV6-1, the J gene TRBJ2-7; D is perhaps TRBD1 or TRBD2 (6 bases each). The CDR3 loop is CASNRGQAYEQYF. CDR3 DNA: TGTGCCAGCAACCGGGGGCAAGCCTACGAGCAGTACTTC.